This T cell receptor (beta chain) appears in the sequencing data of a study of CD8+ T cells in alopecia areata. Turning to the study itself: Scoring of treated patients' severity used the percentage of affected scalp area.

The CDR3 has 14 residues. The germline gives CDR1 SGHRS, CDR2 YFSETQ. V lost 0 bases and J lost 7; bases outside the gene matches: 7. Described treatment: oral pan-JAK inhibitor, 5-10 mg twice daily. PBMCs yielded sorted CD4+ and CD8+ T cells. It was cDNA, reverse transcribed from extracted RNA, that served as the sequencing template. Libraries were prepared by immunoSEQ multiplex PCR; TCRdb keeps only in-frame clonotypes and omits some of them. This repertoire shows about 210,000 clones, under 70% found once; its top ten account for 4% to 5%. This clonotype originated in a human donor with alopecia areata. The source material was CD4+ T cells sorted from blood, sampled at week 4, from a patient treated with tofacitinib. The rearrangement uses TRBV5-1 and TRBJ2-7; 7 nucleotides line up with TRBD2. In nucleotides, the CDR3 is TGCGCCAGCAGCTTGGAAGTCGGGAGGCGGGAGCAGTACTTC. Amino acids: CASSLEVGRREQYF.